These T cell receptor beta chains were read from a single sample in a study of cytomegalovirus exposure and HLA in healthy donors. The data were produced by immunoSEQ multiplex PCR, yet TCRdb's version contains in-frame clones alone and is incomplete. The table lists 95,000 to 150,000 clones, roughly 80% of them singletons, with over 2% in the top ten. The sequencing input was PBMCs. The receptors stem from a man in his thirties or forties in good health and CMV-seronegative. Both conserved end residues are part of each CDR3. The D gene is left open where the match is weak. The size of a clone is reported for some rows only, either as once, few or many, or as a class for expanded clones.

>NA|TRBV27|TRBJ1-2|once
CASSTRGYNNYGYTF
TGTGCCAGCAGTACTCGGGGATACAATAACTATGGCTACACCTTC
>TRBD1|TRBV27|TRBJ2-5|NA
CASSLSRTGTGETQYF
TGTGCCAGCAGTTTATCCAGGACAGGGACCGGAGAGACCCAGTACTTC
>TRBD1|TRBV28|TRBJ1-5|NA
CASSFPTGGYRNQPQHF
TGTGCCAGCAGTTTCCCGACAGGGGGTTACCGCAATCAGCCCCAGCATTTT
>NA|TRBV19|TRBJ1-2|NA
CASSIDQEYYGYTF
TGTGCCAGTAGTATAGATCAGGAATACTATGGCTACACCTTC
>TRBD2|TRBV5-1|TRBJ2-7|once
CASSLERGAYEQYF
TGCGCCAGCAGCTTGGAACGGGGGGCCTACGAGCAGTACTTC
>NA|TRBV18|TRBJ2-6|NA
CASSPQVSSGANVLTF
TGTGCCAGCTCTCCCCAGGTCAGCTCTGGGGCCAACGTCCTGACTTTC
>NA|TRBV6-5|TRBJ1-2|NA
CASSYRAREGRNGYTF
TGTGCCAGCAGTTACCGGGCTAGGGAGGGGCGAAATGGCTACACCTTC
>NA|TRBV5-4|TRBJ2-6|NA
CASSGGGRFSGANVLTF
TGTGCCAGCTCGGGCGGAGGTCGGTTCTCTGGGGCCAACGTCCTGACTTTC
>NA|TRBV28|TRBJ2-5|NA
CASSLGRQVQETQYF
TGTGCCAGCAGCTTAGGGCGACAGGTCCAAGAGACCCAGTACTTC
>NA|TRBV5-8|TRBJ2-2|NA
CASTPRGQGRFYGELFF
TGTGCCAGCACCCCCCGTGGGCAGGGGAGATTTTACGGGGAGCTGTTTTTT
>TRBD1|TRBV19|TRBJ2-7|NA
CASRGQYEQYF
TGTGCCAGTAGGGGACAGTACGAGCAGTACTTC
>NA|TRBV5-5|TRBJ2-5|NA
CASIMGHGGVKETQYF
TGTGCCAGCATCATGGGCCACGGCGGGGTGAAGGAGACCCAGTACTTC
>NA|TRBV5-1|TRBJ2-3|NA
CASSLDSERNTDTQYF
TGCGCCAGCAGCTTGGACTCAGAGAGGAACACAGATACGCAGTATTTT
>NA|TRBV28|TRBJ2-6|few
CASSPLVEYGANGLTF
TGTGCCAGCAGTCCCCTCGTTGAGTATGGGGCCAACGGCCTGACTTTC
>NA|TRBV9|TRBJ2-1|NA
CASSVEDTSYNEQFF
TGTGCCAGCAGCGTAGAAGACACCTCCTACAATGAGCAGTTCTTC
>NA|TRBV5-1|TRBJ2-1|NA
CASSQRTQTYNEQFF
TGCGCCAGCAGCCAACGGACACAAACCTACAATGAGCAGTTCTTC
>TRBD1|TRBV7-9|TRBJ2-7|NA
CSSSPTGLKGKYF
TGTTCCAGCAGCCCGACAGGGTTAAAGGGCAAGTACTTC
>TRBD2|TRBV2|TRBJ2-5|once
CASSATSGGVKETQYF
TGTGCCAGCAGTGCCACTAGCGGGGGGGTAAAAGAGACCCAGTACTTC
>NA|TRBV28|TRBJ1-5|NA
CASSPEQGSVGNQPQHF
TGTGCCAGCAGTCCAGAACAGGGTTCGGTCGGCAATCAGCCCCAGCATTTT
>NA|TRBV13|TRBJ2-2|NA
CASSLRVDRTNTGELFF
TGTGCCAGCAGCTTGAGAGTCGACAGAACGAACACCGGGGAGCTGTTTTTT
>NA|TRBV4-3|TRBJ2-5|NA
CASSQDWQGGETQYF
TGCGCCAGCAGCCAAGATTGGCAGGGGGGAGAGACCCAGTACTTC
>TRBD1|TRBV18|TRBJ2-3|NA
CASSPDRPSTDTQYF
TGTGCCAGCTCACCGGACAGGCCATCCACAGATACGCAGTATTTT
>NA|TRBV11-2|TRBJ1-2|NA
CASSLGEDGYTF
TGTGCCAGCAGCTTAGGAGAGGATGGCTACACCTTC
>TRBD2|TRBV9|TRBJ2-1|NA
CASSQQRGGRIYEQFF
TGTGCCAGCAGCCAACAGCGGGGGGGCAGGATCTATGAGCAGTTCTTC
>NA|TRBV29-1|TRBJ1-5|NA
CSAGEGGAQPQHF
TGCAGCGCCGGGGAGGGCGGTGCTCAGCCCCAGCATTTT
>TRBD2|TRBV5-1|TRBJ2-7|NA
CASSTWGGDEQYF
TGCGCCAGCAGCACTTGGGGGGGGGACGAGCAGTACTTC
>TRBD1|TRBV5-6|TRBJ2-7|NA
CASSGTVSYEQYF
TGTGCCAGCAGCGGGACAGTCTCCTACGAGCAGTACTTC
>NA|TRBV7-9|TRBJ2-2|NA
CASSLYIDTGELFF
TGTGCCAGCAGCCTATATATAGACACCGGGGAGCTGTTTTTT
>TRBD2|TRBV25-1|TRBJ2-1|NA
CASSGLAGGTNEQFF
TGTGCCAGCAGTGGACTAGCGGGGGGTACCAATGAGCAGTTCTTC
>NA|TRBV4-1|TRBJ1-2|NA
CASSQFQGRDYGYTF
TGCGCCAGCAGCCAATTCCAGGGGAGAGACTATGGCTACACCTTC
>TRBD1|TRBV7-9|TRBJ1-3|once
CASSSRTGGWSGNTIYF
TGTGCCAGCAGCTCACGGACAGGGGGCTGGTCTGGAAACACCATATATTTT
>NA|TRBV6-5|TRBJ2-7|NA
CASRYREQYF
TGTGCCAGCAGATATAGAGAGCAGTACTTC
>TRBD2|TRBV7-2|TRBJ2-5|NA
CASSLVGGSIQETQYF
TGTGCCAGCAGCTTAGTCGGGGGGTCCATTCAAGAGACCCAGTACTTC
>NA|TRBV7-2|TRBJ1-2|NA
CASSSPQQGNYGYTF
TGTGCCAGCAGCTCGCCTCAACAGGGAAACTATGGCTACACCTTC
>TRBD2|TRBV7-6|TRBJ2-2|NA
CASSLGTSGGAGTGELFF
TGTGCCAGCAGCCTGGGGACTAGCGGGGGGGCCGGGACCGGGGAGCTGTTTTTT
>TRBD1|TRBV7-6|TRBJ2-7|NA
CASSLRQGVSYEQYF
TGTGCCAGCAGCTTAAGACAGGGCGTATCCTACGAGCAGTACTTC
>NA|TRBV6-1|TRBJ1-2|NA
CASSTGGNYGYTF
TGTGCCAGCAGTACGGGGGGAAACTATGGCTACACCTTC
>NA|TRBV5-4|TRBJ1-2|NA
CASSPKSIMAGLYGYTF
TGTGCCAGCAGCCCAAAAAGTATAATGGCAGGGTTGTATGGCTACACCTTC
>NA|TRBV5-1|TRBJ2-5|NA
CASSFEGGHQETQYF
TGCGCCAGCAGCTTTGAGGGGGGGCACCAAGAGACCCAGTACTTC
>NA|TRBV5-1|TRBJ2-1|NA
CASSLGPVNEQFF
TGCGCCAGCAGCTTGGGTCCGGTGAATGAGCAGTTCTTC
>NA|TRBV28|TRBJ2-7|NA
CASSFRGTYEQYF
TGTGCCAGCAGTTTTAGGGGGACCTACGAGCAGTACTTC
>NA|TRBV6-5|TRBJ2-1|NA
CASRWGGALREQFF
TGTGCCAGCAGATGGGGGGGGGCCTTACGTGAGCAGTTCTTC
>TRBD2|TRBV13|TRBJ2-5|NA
CASSWTSGGPRETQYF
TGTGCCAGCAGCTGGACTAGCGGGGGGCCTCGGGAGACCCAGTACTTC
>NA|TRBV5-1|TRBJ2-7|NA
CASSLGQSNYEQYF
TGCGCCAGCAGCTTGGGACAGAGTAATTACGAGCAGTACTTC
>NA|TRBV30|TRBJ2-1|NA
CAWSVDIGSYNEQFF
TGTGCCTGGAGTGTCGACATAGGCTCCTACAATGAGCAGTTCTTC
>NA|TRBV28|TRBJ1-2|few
CASRGWGREHGYTF
TGTGCCAGCAGAGGATGGGGCCGAGAGCATGGCTACACCTTC
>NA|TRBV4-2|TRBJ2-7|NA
CASSQEQEVYEQYF
TGTGCCAGCAGCCAAGAGCAGGAGGTCTACGAGCAGTACTTC
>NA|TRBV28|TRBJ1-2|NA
CASSPRGGAYTF
TGTGCCAGCAGCCCCCGGGGAGGCGCCTACACCTTC
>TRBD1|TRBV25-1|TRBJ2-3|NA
CASSDPGQGGDTQYF
TGTGCCAGCAGTGATCCGGGACAGGGAGGGGATACGCAGTATTTT
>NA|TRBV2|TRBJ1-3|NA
CASGGVFRPQGISRNTIYF
TGTGCCAGCGGTGGGGTATTTCGGCCCCAGGGAATAAGTCGAAACACCATATATTTT
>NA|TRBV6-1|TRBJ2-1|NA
CASSRGGTGNEQFF
TGTGCCAGCAGTAGGGGGGGGACAGGTAATGAGCAGTTCTTC
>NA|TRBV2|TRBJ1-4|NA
CASGSRRGGGEKLFF
TGTGCCAGCGGCTCCCGGAGGGGCGGGGGTGAAAAACTGTTTTTT
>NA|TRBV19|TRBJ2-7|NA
CASSSSDSPIYEQYF
TGTGCCAGTAGTAGTAGTGACAGTCCTATCTACGAGCAGTACTTC
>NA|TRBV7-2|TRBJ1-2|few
CASSLDTKLAYGYTF
TGTGCCAGCAGCTTAGATACCAAGTTAGCCTATGGCTACACCTTC
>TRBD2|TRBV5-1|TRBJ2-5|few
CASSSSPGGMETQYF
TGCGCCAGCAGCTCCAGTCCGGGGGGGATGGAGACCCAGTACTTC